What follows are 26 T cell receptor beta chains derived from one specimen sequenced in a study of spatial heterogeneity in lung cancer. Findings and caveats of the study: Counts of expanded intratumoral alpha and beta TCRs tracked tumor mutation counts.

Time point defined: sample taken at primary tumor resection. TCRdb called the 5' RACE reads again in MiXCR, with one record for every CDR3 protein. The profile shows around 9,900 distinct CDR3 sequences, around 5.1% of them singletons. Antigen specificity for these receptors is unknown. Sequencing used lung tumor tissue, obtained at surgery. All receptors derive from a female donor with early-stage non-small cell lung cancer.

This clonotype has a count of ten or more. The CDR3 bases are TGTGCCAGCTCACCAGGGGGGAGTCATGGCTACACCTTC. Translation gives CASSPGGSHGYTF. This sequence joins TRBV18 and TRBJ1-2; D possibly corresponds to TRBD1 (5 bases). This CDR3 region has 13 residues. Germline V lookup: CDR1 KGHSH, CDR2 LQKENI. V was shortened by 2 bases and J by 6 bases, with 10 bases between the two germline ends.

The CDR3 DNA follows: TGCAGTGCTAGGGTACAGGGGGCGCCCCACGAGCAGTACTTC. The encoded protein is CSARVQGAPHEQYF. V is TRBV20-1 and J is TRBJ2-7, with 9 bases matching TRBD1. Trimming took 3 bases from V and 5 from J; bases not matched to a gene: 8. The CDR3 extends over 14 amino acids. The germline CDR1 and CDR2 sequences are DFQATT and SNEGSKA (reference sequence).

This clonotype was seen at least ten times. This chain joins TRBV19 and TRBJ2-5, with 7 nucleotides matching TRBD1. The V segment lost 4 bases and the J segment 2 bases; nucleotides outside the gene matches: 1. CDR3 length equals 13 residues. CDR1 and CDR2 (germline): LNHDA, SQIVND (reference sequence). The CDR3 bases are TGTGCCAGTAGTAGGGGACAGCAAGAGACCCAGTACTTC. Encoded protein: CASSRGQQETQYF.

This clonotype is termed medium-sized (0.01 to 0.1%). The rearrangement joins TRBV5-6 to TRBJ1-1, with unresolved D. Germline assignment: CDR1 SGHDT and CDR2 YYEEEE. This CDR3 region has 15 residues. V gave up 0 bases and J gave up 4 bases, with 13 bases separating them. CDR3 loop: CASSLDAGFGTEAFF. CDR3 DNA sequence: TGTGCCAGCAGCTTGGATGCGGGGTTCGGCACTGAAGCTTTCTTT.

By share, this clonotype ranks as medium-sized. This sequence joins TRBV9 and TRBJ1-5, with 8 bases aligning to TRBD1. The CDR3 spans 15 residues. Germline-derived CDR1 and CDR2 are SGDLS and YYNGEE. Trimming cost V 3 bases and J 3 bases; bases outside gene matches: 5. In DNA form, the CDR3 reads TGTGCCAGCAGCGCGACAGGGGATAACAATCAGCCCCAGCATTTT. Its translation is CASSATGDNNQPQHF.

This clonotype was counted at least ten times. The chain employs TRBV20-1 and TRBJ2-5; TRBD1 aligns across 7 bases. The trim removed 4 bases at V and 0 bases at J, leaving 5 bases unmatched. The CDR3 covers 14 residues. The germline V gene has CDR1 DFQATT and CDR2 SNEGSKA (reference sequence). The CDR3 DNA sequence: TGCAGTGCTACCCGGGACAGTTACCAAGAGACCCAGTACTTC. As protein: CSATRDSYQETQYF.

This clonotype was detected many times. The V gene is TRBV5-1, the J gene TRBJ2-7; 7 bases map to TRBD1. Germline V gene data show CDR1 as SGHRS and CDR2 as YFSETQ. The CDR3 is made up of 17 amino acids. The V and J ends lost 0 bases and 0 bases, in that order; junction bases with no gene match: 9. The CDR3 protein is CASSLAPTGSGSYEQYF. The CDR3 DNA sequence: TGCGCCAGCAGCTTGGCCCCGACAGGGTCAGGCTCCTACGAGCAGTACTTC.

This clonotype showed up many times. The chain couples TRBV7-2 to TRBJ1-1; tentatively, D is TRBD1 (6 bases). The CDR3 runs to 15 residues. V was cut by 8 bases and J by 1 base, with 17 bases left in between. CDR1 and CDR2 from the germline V gene are SGHTA and FQGNSA. This CDR3 is CASEWVAGANTEAFF. CDR3 in DNA: TGTGCCAGCGAGTGGGTAGCGGGGGCGAACACTGAAGCTTTCTTT.

This clonotype was recorded a few times. The chain carries TRBV30 and TRBJ1-1; no clear D gene. V was trimmed by 0 bases and J by 0 bases, leaving 5 bases between them. Germline CDR1 and CDR2: GTSNPN and SVGIG (reference sequence). This CDR3 has 13 amino acids. The CDR3 is CAWSVALNTEAFF. CDR3 coding DNA: TGTGCCTGGAGTGTGGCTCTGAACACTGAAGCTTTCTTT.

The chain is built from TRBV19 and TRBJ2-5; 7 bases align to TRBD1. Per the germline V gene, CDR1 is LNHDA and CDR2 is SQIVND (reference sequence). V lost 8 bases and J lost 2; bases outside the gene matches: 5. The CDR3 is 13 residues long. The CDR3, as DNA: TGTGCCAGTTCAAGGGGGCTTCAAGAGACCCAGTACTTC. Translated: CASSRGLQETQYF.

This chain connects TRBV7-9 to TRBJ1-6, with D perhaps matching TRBD1 (6 bases). CDR1 SEHNR and CDR2 FQNEAQ come from the germline V gene (reference sequence). There are 14 residues in the CDR3. Deletions cut 1 base from V and 9 bases from J, with 10 bases between. CDR3 in DNA: TGTGCCAGCAGCTTAGAACAGGGAACTTCACCCCTCCACTTT. This translates into CASSLEQGTSPLHF. Drawing the rest from reference TRBV7-9 and TRBJ1-6, the complete variable domain is DTGVSQNPRHKITKRGQNVTFRCDPISEHNRLYWYRQTLGQGPEFLTYFQNEAQLEKSRLLSDRFSAERPKGSFSTLEIQRTEQGDSAMYLCASSLEQGTSPLHFGNGTRLTVT.

This clonotype is deemed medium-sized. The rearrangement joins TRBV5-4 to TRBJ1-1; maybe TRBD1 (5 bases). Trimming pared 1 base from V and 5 bases from J, leaving 12 bases between. There are 14 residues in the CDR3. Per germline, CDR1 SGHNT and CDR2 YYREEE (reference sequence). CDR3 DNA: TGTGCCAGCAGCTTGTGGGGCTCGAGGACTGAAGCTTTCTTT. Translated, it gives CASSLWGSRTEAFF. The entire variable domain, with the rest obtained from reference TRBV5-4 and TRBJ1-1, is as follows: ETGVTQSPTHLIKTRGQQVTLRCSSQSGHNTVSWYQQALGQGPQFIFQYYREEENGRGNFPPRFSGLQFPNYSSELNVNALELDDSALYLCASSLWGSRTEAFFGQGTRLTVV.

This clonotype is categorized as medium-sized. The chain employs TRBV6-1 and TRBJ2-3; possibly TRBD1 for D (6 bases). Germline V gives CDR1 MNHNS, CDR2 SASEGT. The CDR3 has 17 residues. Trimming took 1 base from V and 2 from J, leaving 16 bases between them. CDR3 DNA sequence: TGTGCCAGCAGTGAAGGATGGGGGCGGAGAAACACAGATACGCAGTATTTT. Protein sequence: CASSEGWGRRNTDTQYF.

The chain recombines TRBV12-3 or TRBV12-4 with TRBJ2-7; the match to TRBD1 covers 8 bases. This CDR3 has 15 amino acids. With 6 bases clipped from V and 3 bases from J, the junction kept 10 bases outside the gene matches. CDR3 in DNA: TGTGCCAGCAGCCGACCCGGGACAGGCAGCTACGAGCAGTACTTC. Its translation: CASSRPGTGSYEQYF.

By frequency in the sample, this clonotype is medium-sized. The V gene is TRBV7-2, the J gene TRBJ2-1, with 9 bases lining up with TRBD2. Germline V gene lookup returns CDR1 SGHTA and CDR2 FQGNSA. The length of the CDR3 is 16 residues. The junction had 10 bases not matched to a gene; V was cut back by 6 bases and J by 4 bases. Here the CDR3 DNA reads TGTGCCAGCAGAAGAGGTAGCGGGAGCGCTTACAATGAGCAGTTCTTC. This codes for CASRRGSGSAYNEQFF.

V usage is TRBV7-9 and J usage is TRBJ2-3; D gene uncertain. Germline-derived CDR1 and CDR2 are SEHNR and FQNEAQ (reference sequence). This CDR3 spans 11 amino acids. Between the trimmed V and J ends, which lost 4 bases and 10 bases, there was a span of 9 bases. CDR3 in amino acids: CASSWGGAQYF. The CDR3 DNA follows: TGTGCCAGCAGCTGGGGTGGGGCGCAGTATTTT.

This clonotype was seen only a few times. This rearrangement joins TRBV11-2 to TRBJ2-5; D assignment may be TRBD1 or TRBD2 (6 bases each). This CDR3 region has 17 residues. Germline V gene lookup returns CDR1 SGHAT and CDR2 FQNNGV. V dropped 0 bases and J dropped 5 bases, with 19 bases sitting between them. The CDR3 sequence: CASSLDFRGGSWETQYF. The DNA for the CDR3 is TGTGCCAGCAGCTTAGATTTTCGAGGGGGGAGCTGGGAGACCCAGTACTTC.

This clonotype was seen many times. The rearrangement links TRBV19 to TRBJ1-2, with D possibly matching TRBD1 (5 bases). Germline CDR1 LNHDA, CDR2 SQIVND (reference sequence). This CDR3 is 15 amino acids long. V lost 10 bases and J lost 5, with 23 bases in between. The CDR3 DNA follows: TGTGCCATTTCATCCGCAGGGATAAGAGGGTATGGCTACACCTTC. It yields the protein CAISSAGIRGYGYTF.

This clonotype appeared many times. The gene calls are TRBV6-6 and TRBJ2-1; D gene unclear. V was clipped by 6 bases and J by 4 bases, with 13 bases between them. This CDR3 contains 14 residues. Germline V gene lookup returns CDR1 MNHNY and CDR2 SVGAGI (reference sequence). DNA for the CDR3: TGTGCCAGCAGACACCGAGACTGGTACAATGAGCAGTTCTTC. This gives the protein CASRHRDWYNEQFF.

This clonotype occurred many times. This CDR3 reads CASSLRAGISNTGELFF. DNA for the CDR3: TGCGCCAGCAGCTTGAGGGCGGGGATTTCGAACACCGGGGAGCTGTTTTTT. The gene calls are TRBV5-1 and TRBJ2-2; maybe TRBD2 (6 bases). V was trimmed by 1 base and J by 0 bases, leaving 13 bases between them. The CDR3 covers 17 residues. Germline V gene lookup returns CDR1 SGHRS and CDR2 YFSETQ.

At least ten counts were recorded for this clonotype. V usage is TRBV6-2 or TRBV6-3 and J usage is TRBJ2-3, with 13 bases lining up with TRBD2. The CDR3 has 21 amino acids. The V and J ends lost 0 bases and 2 bases, in that order; junction bases with no gene match: 14. Germline assignment: CDR1 MNHEY and CDR2 SVGEGT. As DNA, the CDR3 is TGTGCCAGCAGTTACTCGAGGGGAGGCCCCGGACTAGCGGGAGCCACAGATACGCAGTATTTT. Its translation is CASSYSRGGPGLAGATDTQYF.

This clonotype has a count of ten or more. In DNA, the CDR3 is TGTGCCATCAGGGAAAGCGGGACAATGAACACTGAAGCTTTCTTT. Its protein product is CAIRESGTMNTEAFF. The V call is TRBV10-3, the J call TRBJ1-1; D perhaps matches TRBD1 (6 bases). The CDR3 has 15 residues. Germline V gives CDR1 ENHRY, CDR2 SYGVKD. The V and J ends lost 6 bases and 0 bases respectively, with 14 bases between them.

This clonotype is medium-sized by share. The J gene is TRBJ2-7, the V gene TRBV6-5, with TRBD1 matching over 10 bases. Germline assignment: CDR1 MNHEY and CDR2 SVGAGI. Trimming removed 4 bases from V and 4 bases from J; junction bases left unmatched: 7. This CDR3 spans 15 amino acids. CDR3 bases: TGTGCCAGCAGTTCCCCGGGACAGGGGATTTACGAGCAGTACTTC. Its protein is CASSSPGQGIYEQYF.

This clonotype was recorded at least ten times. J is TRBJ2-1 and V is TRBV24-1; 10 nucleotides align to TRBD1. Germline trimming cut 3 bases from V and 7 bases from J; bases unmatched to any gene: 11. From germline, CDR1 is KGHDR and CDR2 SFDVKD. The CDR3 has 17 amino acids. Written as DNA, the CDR3 is TGTGCCACCAGTGATAGGGCAGGGGGACAGGGGAGGAATGAGCAGTTCTTC. Translating it yields CATSDRAGGQGRNEQFF.

The table lists this clonotype with many counts. J is TRBJ1-2 and V is TRBV29-1; perhaps TRBD1 as D (5 bases). Trimming cost V 5 bases and J 8 bases, with 18 bases left between them. The CDR3 is 13 amino acids. Germline CDR1 reads SQVTM; CDR2 reads ANQGSEA. CDR3 sequence (DNA): TGCAGCGTTCACATAACAGGAGTCCGCGGCTACACCTTC. Residues: CSVHITGVRGYTF. Based on the CDR3 plus reference TRBV29-1 and TRBJ1-2, the full variable domain is SAVISQKPSRDICQRGTSLTIQCQVDSQVTMMFWYRQQPGQSLTLIATANQGSEATYESGFVIDKFPISRPNLTFSTLTVSNMSPEDSSIYLCSVHITGVRGYTFGSGTRLTVV.

This clonotype appeared a few times. The chain joins TRBV5-6 to TRBJ2-1; a weak D match, TRBD1 (6 bases). CDR1 and CDR2 (germline): SGHDT, YYEEEE. Trimming pared 0 bases from V and 2 bases from J, leaving 9 bases between. The CDR3 runs to 15 residues. The CDR3 region has the DNA TGTGCCAGCAGCTTGGAACCAGGGGCCTACAATGAGCAGTTCTTC. The encoded protein is CASSLEPGAYNEQFF.